This record looks at one T cell receptor beta chain sequence and its context. What antigen it recognizes has not been identified. No base qualities exist here, and no much larger clone lies one base off it. A second Seattle source provided samples from volunteer blood donors who had recovered from COVID-19. The collaborating institutions used their own protocols to collect whole blood in K2EDTA tubes. For TCRbeta analysis, collaborators shipped samples as frozen whole blood, isolated PBMCs, or DNA extracted from either of those sample types. This sample is drawn from a study of blood T cell repertoires in COVID-19 (dated by TCRdb to the early 2020s). Turning to the overall study: Samples from collaborators originated in the United States, Italy and Spain and spanned both the acute and convalescent phases of COVID-19. A freely available public database, intended as a resource for researchers studying the immune response to SARS-CoV-2, is where the repertoires were released. Subjects who had been exposed to COVID-19, were actively infected with it, or had recovered from it provided the deeply sampled blood TCRbeta repertoires that made up the dataset. The material from the prospective study consisted of cDNA or gDNA derived from T cells, B-cell-depleted T cells, or PBMCs. The samples were drawn from two sources: the first 160 participants of the ongoing ImmuneRACE study, and some 1,300 subjects contributed by 6 global collaborators. A de-identified subject ID, COVID-19 status, age in years and sex were almost always included in the sample metadata. HLA class I and class II types, where available, came from metadata supplied by the sample provider rather than from assay-based typing.

Results and caveats for the whole study, not just this receptor: The amount of clinical and demographic metadata varied by source and participant and was provided uncurated.

The immunoSEQ Assay, a bias-controlled multiplex PCR, was used to amplify TCRbeta CDR3 regions from genomic DNA. The original methods were these. Nucleated cell counts per sample were estimated from amplification of reference gene primers within the assay. To quantify the absolute abundance of each unique TCRbeta CDR3 rearrangement, sequence reads were collapsed and filtered. For each sample, productive Simpson clonality was calculated as the square root of Simpson's diversity index across productive rearrangements. Not all clones reach the TCRdb copy of this immuneACCESS table, which keeps in-frame sequences only. Checked studies attribute under half of the gap to unresolved V genes and leave the rest unexplained. Clonal size and the V and J genes are those of that table, whereas D and trimming came from the DNA. In this sample the table shows approximately 250,000 clones, 65% to 85% of which occur a single time. 1.5% of the sample is held by the ten biggest clonotypes.

Sequencing was carried out using peripheral blood. This receptor was identified in a middle-aged woman who had recovered from COVID-19.

The sequenced DNA is TGTGCCAGCAGCGCAGGGGGAACAGGACCCCTTAGCAATCAGCCCCAGCATTTT. Translation gives CASSAGGTGPLSNQPQHF. The sequence joins TRBV11-2 to TRBJ1-5, and 7 junctional nucleotides match TRBD1. Taken from the germline V gene, the CDR1 and CDR2 loops are SGHAT and FQNNGV. The CDR3 covers 18 residues, taking in both the cysteine and the phenylalanine. Just CDR3 DNA is preserved here, 54 bases in frame from base 1. Germline trimming: 5 bases from V, 0 bases from J; junction bases outside gene matches: 13.